This entry features one TCR beta chain sequence. The data originate from a study of T-cell memory formation after mild COVID-19. V shed 6 bases, J shed 9 bases, and the junction held 9 bases outside the gene matches. The CDR3 extends over 13 amino acids. The germline V gene has CDR1 DFQATT and CDR2 SNEGSKA (reference sequence). Using its own MiXCR run on the 5' RACE reads, TCRdb lists one record per CDR3 protein. This table holds about 400,000 distinct CDR3 sequences, 20% to 25% found once. V is TRBV20-1 and J is TRBJ2-1; 9 bases are a match to TRBD2. Specimen: PBMCs or a T cell subset sorted from them (not recorded which). The receptor was isolated from an adult woman who had mild COVID-19 (a few samples of this study predate the infection). Cell type and time point are not known. In DNA, the CDR3 is TGCAGTGCCGGGGGTAGCGGGAGTGCTGAGCAGTTCTTC. It translates to CSAGGSGSAEQFF.